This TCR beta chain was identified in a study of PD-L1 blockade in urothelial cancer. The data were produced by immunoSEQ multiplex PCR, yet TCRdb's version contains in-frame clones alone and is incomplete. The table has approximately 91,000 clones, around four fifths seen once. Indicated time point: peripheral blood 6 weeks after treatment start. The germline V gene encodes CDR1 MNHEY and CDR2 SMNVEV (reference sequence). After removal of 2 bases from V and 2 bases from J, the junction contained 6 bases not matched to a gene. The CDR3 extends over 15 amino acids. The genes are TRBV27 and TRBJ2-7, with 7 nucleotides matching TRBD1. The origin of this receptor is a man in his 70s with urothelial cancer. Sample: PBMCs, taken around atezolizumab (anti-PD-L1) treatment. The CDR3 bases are TGTGCCAGCAGTTTAAGACAGGGCTTAACCTACGAGCAGTACTTC. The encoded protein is CASSLRQGLTYEQYF.